One T cell receptor beta chain is described in this entry. The data belong to a study of blood T cell repertoires in COVID-19. Trimming at V came to 3 bases and at J to 4 bases, leaving 7 bases not matched to a gene. Germline-derived CDR1 and CDR2 are LNHDA and SQIVND (reference sequence). CDR3 length: 16 amino acids. Sequencing used immunoSEQ multiplex PCR; TCRdb keeps in-frame clones, though not all of them. The sample contains 400,000 to 500,000 clones, roughly 88% of which appear only once. Sequenced sample: PBMCs or T cells enriched from blood (not recorded which). The TCR comes from a woman between 40 and 50 years old who had recovered from COVID-19. The chain carries TRBV19 and TRBJ2-3; TRBD2 aligns across 10 bases. The chain's CDR3 is CASSMVLAGGADTQYF. CDR3 nucleotide sequence: TGTGCCAGTAGTATGGTCTTAGCGGGAGGTGCAGATACGCAGTATTTT.